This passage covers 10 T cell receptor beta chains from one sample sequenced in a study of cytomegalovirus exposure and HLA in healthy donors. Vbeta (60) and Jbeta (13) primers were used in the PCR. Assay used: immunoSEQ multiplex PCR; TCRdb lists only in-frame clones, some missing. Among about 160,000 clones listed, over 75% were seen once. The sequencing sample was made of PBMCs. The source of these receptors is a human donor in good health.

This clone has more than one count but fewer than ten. The CDR3: CASSVGDSTGELFF. CDR3 nucleotide sequence: TGTGCCAGCAGCGTAGGGGACAGCACCGGGGAGCTGTTTTTT. V is TRBV9 and J is TRBJ2-2, with 7 bases matching TRBD1. CDR1 SGDLS and CDR2 YYNGEE come from the germline V gene. V shed 0 bases and J 4 bases; nucleotides not matched to a gene: 0. The CDR3 loop spans 14 amino acids.

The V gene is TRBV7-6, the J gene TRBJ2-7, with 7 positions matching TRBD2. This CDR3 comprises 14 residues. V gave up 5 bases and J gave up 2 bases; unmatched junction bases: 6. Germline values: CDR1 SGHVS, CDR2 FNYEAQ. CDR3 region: CASSPGEGAYEQYF. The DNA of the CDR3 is TGTGCCAGCAGCCCGGGGGAGGGAGCCTACGAGCAGTACTTC.

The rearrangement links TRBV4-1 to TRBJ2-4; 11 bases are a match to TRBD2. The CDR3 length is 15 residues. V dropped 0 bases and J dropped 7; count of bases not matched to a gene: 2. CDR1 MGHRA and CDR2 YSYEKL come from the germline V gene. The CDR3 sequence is CASSQDRTSGNIQYF. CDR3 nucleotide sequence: TGCGCCAGCAGCCAAGATCGGACTAGCGGGAACATTCAGTACTTC.

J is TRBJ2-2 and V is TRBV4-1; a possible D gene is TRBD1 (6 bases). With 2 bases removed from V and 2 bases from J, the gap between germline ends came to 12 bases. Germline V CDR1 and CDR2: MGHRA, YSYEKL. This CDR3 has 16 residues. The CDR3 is CASSQKGQTNTGELFF. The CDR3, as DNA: TGCGCCAGCAGCCAAAAAGGACAGACTAACACCGGGGAGCTGTTTTTT.

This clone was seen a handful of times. CDR3 nucleotide sequence: TGTGCCAGCAGCTTAGCACTAGCACTGCAGTACTTC. Its protein product is CASSLALALQYF. V and J are TRBV7-9 and TRBJ2-7; maybe TRBD2 (6 bases). There are 12 residues in the CDR3. Germline V gene data show CDR1 as SEHNR and CDR2 as FQNEAQ (reference sequence). V lost 0 bases to trimming and J lost 9 bases, with 9 bases between them. The full variable domain, its missing parts supplied by reference TRBV7-9 and TRBJ2-7, is DTGVSQNPRHKITKRGQNVTFRCDPISEHNRLYWYRQTLGQGPEFLTYFQNEAQLEKSRLLSDRFSAERPKGSFSTLEIQRTEQGDSAMYLCASSLALALQYFGPGTRLTVT.

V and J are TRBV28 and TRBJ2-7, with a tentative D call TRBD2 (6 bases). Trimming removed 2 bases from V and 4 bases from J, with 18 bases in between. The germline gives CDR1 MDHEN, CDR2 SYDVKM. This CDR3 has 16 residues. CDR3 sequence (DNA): TGTGCCAGCAGTTTAAGCCGCGGGGCGCGGGTATACGAGCAGTACTTC. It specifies CASSLSRGARVYEQYF.

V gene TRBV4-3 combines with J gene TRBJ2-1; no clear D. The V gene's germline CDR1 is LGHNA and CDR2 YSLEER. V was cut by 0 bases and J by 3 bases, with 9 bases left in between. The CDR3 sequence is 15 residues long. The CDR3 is CASSQEEGGYNEQFF. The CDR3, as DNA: TGCGCCAGCAGCCAAGAAGAAGGCGGCTACAATGAGCAGTTCTTC.

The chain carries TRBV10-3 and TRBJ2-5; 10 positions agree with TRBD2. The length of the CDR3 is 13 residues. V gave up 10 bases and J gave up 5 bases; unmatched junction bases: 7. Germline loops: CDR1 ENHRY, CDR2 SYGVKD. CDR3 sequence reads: CATSGGALETQYF. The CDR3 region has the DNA TGTGCCACAAGCGGGGGGGCGTTGGAGACCCAGTACTTC.

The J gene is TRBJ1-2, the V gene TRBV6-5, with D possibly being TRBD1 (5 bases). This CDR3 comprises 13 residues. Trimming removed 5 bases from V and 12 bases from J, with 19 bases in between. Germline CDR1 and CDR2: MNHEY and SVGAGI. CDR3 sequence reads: CASSRDNRSGDTF. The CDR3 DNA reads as TGTGCCAGCAGTCGAGACAACAGGAGTGGGGACACCTTC.

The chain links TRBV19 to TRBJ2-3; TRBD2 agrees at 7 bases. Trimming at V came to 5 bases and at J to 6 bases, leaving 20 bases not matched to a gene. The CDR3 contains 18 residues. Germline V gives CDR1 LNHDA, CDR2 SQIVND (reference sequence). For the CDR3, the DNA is TGTGCCAGTAGTTCTCCGGTGATCCAGCGGGGTCGTGGGGATACGCAGTATTTT. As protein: CASSSPVIQRGRGDTQYF.